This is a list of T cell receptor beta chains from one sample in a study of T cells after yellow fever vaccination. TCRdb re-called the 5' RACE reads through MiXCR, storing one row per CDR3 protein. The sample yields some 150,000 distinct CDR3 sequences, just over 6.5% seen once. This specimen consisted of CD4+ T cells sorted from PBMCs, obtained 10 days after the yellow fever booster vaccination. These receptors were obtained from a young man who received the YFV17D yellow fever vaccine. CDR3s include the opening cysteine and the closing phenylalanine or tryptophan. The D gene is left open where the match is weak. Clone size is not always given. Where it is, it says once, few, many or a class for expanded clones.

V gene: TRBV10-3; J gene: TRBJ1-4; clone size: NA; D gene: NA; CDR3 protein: CAICCEKLFF; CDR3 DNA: TGTGCCATCTGCTGTGAAAAACTGTTTTTT
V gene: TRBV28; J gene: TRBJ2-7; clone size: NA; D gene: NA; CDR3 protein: CASSRSGAYEQYF; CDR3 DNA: TGTGCCAGCAGTCGCTCGGGAGCCTACGAGCAGTACTTC
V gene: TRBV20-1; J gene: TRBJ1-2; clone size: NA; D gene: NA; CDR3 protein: CSAGGREHYGYTF; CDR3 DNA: TGCAGTGCTGGAGGACGGGAACACTATGGCTACACCTTC
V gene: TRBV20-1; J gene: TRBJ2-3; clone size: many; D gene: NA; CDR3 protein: CSAPDWQGTQYF; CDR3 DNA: TGCAGTGCCCCCGACTGGCAAGGGACGCAGTATTTT
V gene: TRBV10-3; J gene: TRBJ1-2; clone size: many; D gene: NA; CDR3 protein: CAISESGDYGYTF; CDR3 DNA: TGTGCCATCAGTGAGTCGGGGGACTATGGCTACACCTTC
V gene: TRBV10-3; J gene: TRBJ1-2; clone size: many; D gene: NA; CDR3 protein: CAAELGRAYGYTF; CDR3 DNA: TGTGCCGCCGAATTGGGGCGGGCCTATGGCTACACCTTC
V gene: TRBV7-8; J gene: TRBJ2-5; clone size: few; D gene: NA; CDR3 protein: CASSLERVVQYF; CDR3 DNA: TGTGCCAGCAGCTTAGAAAGGGTTGTCCAGTACTTC
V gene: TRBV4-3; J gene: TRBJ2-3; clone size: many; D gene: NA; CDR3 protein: CASSPTLNNYKILDTQYF; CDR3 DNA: TGCGCCAGCAGCCCCACGCTGAACAATTATAAAATACTAGATACGCAGTATTTT
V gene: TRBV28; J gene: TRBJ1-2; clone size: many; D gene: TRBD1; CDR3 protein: CASSLGQGVFYGYTF; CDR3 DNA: TGTGCCAGCAGTTTAGGACAGGGCGTGTTCTATGGCTACACCTTC
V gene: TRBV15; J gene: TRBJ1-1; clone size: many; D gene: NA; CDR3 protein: CATSRPGAIIAFF; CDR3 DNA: TGTGCCACCAGCAGACCGGGCGCCATTATCGCTTTCTTT
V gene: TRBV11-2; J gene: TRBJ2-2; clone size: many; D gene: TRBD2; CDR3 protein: CASSPQRTSGAYTGELFF; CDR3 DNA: TGTGCCAGCAGCCCGCAACGGACTAGCGGGGCCTACACCGGGGAGCTGTTTTTT